These 24 T cell receptor beta chains came from one sample sequenced in a study of cytotoxic CD8 clonotypes in ibrutinib-treated CLL. Here immunoSEQ multiplex PCR was the method, and the copy in TCRdb shows in-frame clones only, minus some. Of some 300,000 clones in the sample, roughly 80% were seen once. The sample consisted of PBMCs, taken before ibrutinib treatment. These receptors originate from a human donor with chronic lymphocytic leukemia.

This sequence joins TRBV2 and TRBJ2-7; 7 nucleotides align to TRBD2. Looked up from germline, CDR1 is SNHLY and CDR2 is FYNNEI. V trimming: 6 bases; J trimming: 0 bases; junction bases outside the gene matches: 8. This CDR3 contains 15 residues. The CDR3 region is CASRESGNPSYEQYF. CDR3 sequence (DNA): TGTGCCAGCAGGGAGAGCGGGAACCCCTCCTACGAGCAGTACTTC.

This clone turned up a few times. The chain combines TRBV7-2 with TRBJ2-7; no definite D call. This CDR3 region has 13 residues. Germline V lookup: CDR1 SGHTA, CDR2 FQGNSA. The V end was cut by 0 bases, the J end by 3 bases, with 6 bases between. The CDR3 nucleotides are TGTGCCAGCAGCTTAGCGAGCCTCTACGAGCAGTACTTC. Its translation is CASSLASLYEQYF.

The CDR3 loop reads CAWTGGASYEQYF. For the CDR3, the DNA is TGTGCCTGGACAGGGGGCGCTTCCTACGAGCAGTACTTC. The genes are TRBV30 and TRBJ2-7, with 8 bases lining up with TRBD1. The CDR3 length is 13 residues. Looked up from germline, CDR1 is GTSNPN and CDR2 is SVGIG (reference sequence). J gave up 1 base and V 4 bases, and 3 bases lay outside the gene matches.

The rearrangement joins TRBV11-2 to TRBJ2-7, with 10 bases aligning to TRBD2. The CDR3 runs to 14 residues. The J segment lost 4 bases and the V segment lost 3 bases, leaving 3 bases of the junction unmatched. The germline V gene encodes CDR1 SGHAT and CDR2 FQNNGV. CDR3 in amino acids: CASSLGLAKYEQYF. CDR3 in DNA: TGTGCCAGCAGCTTGGGACTAGCGAAATACGAGCAGTACTTC.

CDR3 sequence reads: CASSPTSGSFYNEQFF. For the CDR3, the DNA is TGTGCCAGCAGTCCAACTAGCGGGAGCTTCTACAATGAGCAGTTCTTC. The gene calls are TRBV28 and TRBJ2-1; TRBD2 matches at 11 bases. This CDR3 is built from 16 residues. CDR1 MDHEN and CDR2 SYDVKM come from the germline V gene. Germline trimming cut 5 bases from V and 3 bases from J; bases unmatched to any gene: 6.

This rearrangement joins TRBV6-5 to TRBJ2-7; maybe TRBD1 (6 bases). V dropped 4 bases and J dropped 3 bases, with 16 bases sitting between them. Germline lookup yields CDR1 MNHEY and CDR2 SVGAGI. This CDR3 is 15 amino acids long. CDR3 nucleotide sequence: TGTGCCAGCAGTTTAAAGGCAGGGGCCTACTACGAGCAGTACTTC. The encoded protein is CASSLKAGAYYEQYF.

The rearrangement links TRBV6-1 to TRBJ2-7; the match to TRBD2 covers 12 bases. Trimming took 2 bases from V and 3 from J; bases not matched to a gene: 5. The CDR3 is 16 amino acids. The germline V gene encodes CDR1 MNHNS and CDR2 SASEGT. The DNA of the CDR3 is TGTGCCAGCAGTGAAATTTGGACTAGCGGGAACTACGAGCAGTACTTC. This translates into CASSEIWTSGNYEQYF.

This rearrangement joins TRBV18 to TRBJ1-1; TRBD1 agrees at 9 bases. With 6 bases clipped from V and 6 bases from J, the junction kept 14 bases outside the gene matches. Germline values: CDR1 KGHSH, CDR2 LQKENI. This CDR3 spans 16 amino acids. The CDR3 here is CASSSTGGALPSEAFF. The CDR3 region has the DNA TGTGCCAGCTCTTCAACAGGGGGCGCGTTGCCCTCTGAAGCTTTCTTT.

The chain employs TRBV7-9 and TRBJ2-4, with a tentative D call TRBD1 (6 bases). Trimming stripped 5 bases from V and 0 bases from J, with 20 bases between. Germline V CDR1 and CDR2: SEHNR, FQNEAQ (reference sequence). The CDR3 runs 18 residues. Here the CDR3 DNA reads TGTGCCAGCAGCCCAGACCGCCAAACAGGGTTAGCCAAAAACATTCAGTACTTC. Translation gives CASSPDRQTGLAKNIQYF.

In DNA, the CDR3 is TGTGCCAGCAGCTTTCCCCGGGACAGGGTTACCTACGAGCAGTACTTC. This translates into CASSFPRDRVTYEQYF. The chain carries TRBV7-2 and TRBJ2-7; 9 bases line up with TRBD1. Germline assignment: CDR1 SGHTA and CDR2 FQGNSA. Losses at the gene ends were 3 bases for V and 2 bases for J; bases not matched to a gene: 8. This CDR3 spans 16 amino acids.

The chain is built from TRBV5-4 and TRBJ1-5; 7 bases are a match to TRBD1. Trimming removed 3 bases from V and 5 bases from J; junction bases left unmatched: 17. Germline CDR1 reads SGHNT; CDR2 reads YYREEE (reference sequence). There are 18 residues in the CDR3. The CDR3 DNA is TGTGCCAGCAGCTCTAGGAGGTACTTAGGGGGCTCAGATCAGCCCCAGCATTTT. Protein sequence: CASSSRRYLGGSDQPQHF. Full variable domain (remainder filled in from reference TRBV5-4 and TRBJ1-5): ETGVTQSPTHLIKTRGQQVTLRCSSQSGHNTVSWYQQALGQGPQFIFQYYREEENGRGNFPPRFSGLQFPNYSSELNVNALELDDSALYLCASSSRRYLGGSDQPQHFGDGTRLSIL.

In its sample, this clone was seen once. This chain connects TRBV2 to TRBJ1-1; perhaps TRBD1 as D (5 bases). The germline CDR1 and CDR2 sequences are SNHLY and FYNNEI. This CDR3 is 11 amino acids long. Trimming left V 6 bases short and J 4 bases short, with 6 bases between. The CDR3 DNA follows: TGTGCCAGCAGGGGACTCACTGAAGCTTTCTTT. Amino acids: CASRGLTEAFF.

J is TRBJ2-1 and V is TRBV5-1; perhaps TRBD1 as D (5 bases). Germline CDR1 reads SGHRS; CDR2 reads YFSETQ. The V end was cut by 6 bases, the J end by 5 bases, with 12 bases between. The CDR3 sequence is 13 residues long. CDR3: CASMLGPNNEQFF. The CDR3 DNA is TGCGCCAGCATGTTGGGGCCTAACAATGAGCAGTTCTTC.

This clone turned up a few times. The chain is built from TRBV5-6 and TRBJ1-2; no firm D call. Germline V gene lookup returns CDR1 SGHDT and CDR2 YYEEEE. The CDR3 is 13 amino acids. V was cut by 0 bases and J by 4 bases, with 7 bases left in between. The CDR3 reads CASSLVDGYGYTF. In nucleotides, the CDR3 is TGTGCCAGCAGCTTGGTCGATGGCTATGGCTACACCTTC.

There are a few counts of this clone. The rearrangement joins TRBV6-5 to TRBJ1-2; TRBD1 might be the D (6 bases). The CDR3 totals 15 residues. Germline values: CDR1 MNHEY, CDR2 SVGAGI. Trimming removed 7 bases from V and 3 bases from J, with 18 bases in between. Here the CDR3 DNA reads TGTGCCAGCACAAGATCCTCTCAGGGGTACTATGGCTACACCTTC. Its translation: CASTRSSQGYYGYTF.

This sequence joins TRBV2 and TRBJ2-7; D is possibly TRBD2 (5 bases). Trimming shortened V by 5 bases and J by 3 bases, and 8 bases separated the two germline ends. The germline gives CDR1 SNHLY, CDR2 FYNNEI. The CDR3 runs 12 residues. The DNA for the CDR3 is TGTGCCAGCAGTATAAGCGGCTACGAGCAGTACTTC. This codes for CASSISGYEQYF.

This clone turned up a few times. This rearrangement joins TRBV7-2 to TRBJ1-2, with D possibly matching TRBD1 (6 bases). Germline-derived CDR1 and CDR2 are SGHTA and FQGNSA. CDR3 size: 17 residues. V lost 5 bases and J 2 bases, leaving 21 bases between the germline ends. Here the CDR3 DNA reads TGTGCCAGCAGCCGAGAGGGGGGAGGTGCGTGGAACTATGGCTACACCTTC. It yields the protein CASSREGGGAWNYGYTF.

The chain employs TRBV6-5 and TRBJ2-7, with D possibly called TRBD1 or TRBD2 (5 bases each). V gave up 2 bases and J gave up 1 base, with 9 bases separating them. Germline CDR1 and CDR2: MNHEY and SVGAGI. This CDR3 has 14 amino acids. The CDR3 is CASSYGEGSYEQYF. CDR3 nucleotides: TGTGCCAGCAGTTACGGAGAGGGGTCCTACGAGCAGTACTTC.

V is TRBV6-1 and J is TRBJ2-7; D perhaps matches TRBD1 (5 bases). There are 14 residues in the CDR3. The germline V and J ends were trimmed by 5 bases and 3 bases, with 14 bases remaining between them. Germline lookup yields CDR1 MNHNS and CDR2 SASEGT. The CDR3 DNA follows: TGTGCCAGCAGTCACAATGGACAAAGCTACGAGCAGTACTTC. It translates to CASSHNGQSYEQYF.

The V and J genes are TRBV9 and TRBJ2-7, with 8 bases that match TRBD2. The CDR3 has 15 amino acids. Germline V gene data show CDR1 as SGDLS and CDR2 as YYNGEE. V lost 4 bases to trimming and J lost 6 bases; unmatched junction nucleotides: 12. The CDR3 protein is CASSLTGTREGEQYF. As DNA, the CDR3 is TGTGCCAGCAGCCTTACCGGGACTAGGGAAGGCGAGCAGTACTTC.

This rearrangement joins TRBV30 to TRBJ1-5; D gene uncertain. This CDR3 is built from 13 residues. Trimming took off 0 bases at V and 4 bases at J, with 7 bases between the two ends. Germline V lookup: CDR1 GTSNPN, CDR2 SVGIG (reference sequence). CDR3 in DNA: TGTGCCTGGAGTGTGTCAAGTAATCAGCCCCAGCATTTT. It yields the protein CAWSVSSNQPQHF.

This sequence joins TRBV9 and TRBJ1-5, with a possible D match to TRBD1 (5 bases). V lost 3 bases and J lost 2, with 9 bases in between. The germline V gene encodes CDR1 SGDLS and CDR2 YYNGEE. This CDR3 has 14 amino acids. This CDR3 is CASSGGVGNQPQHF. CDR3 nucleotide sequence: TGTGCCAGCAGCGGGGGGGTCGGCAATCAGCCCCAGCATTTT. Variable domain in full (rest from reference TRBV9 and TRBJ1-5): DSGVTQTPKHLITATGQRVTLRCSPRSGDLSVYWYQQSLDQGLQFLIQYYNGEERAKGNILERFSAQQFPDLHSELNLSSLELGDSALYFCASSGGVGNQPQHFGDGTRLSIL.

This chain connects TRBV6-6 to TRBJ1-1, with TRBD1 identical over 12 bases. The CDR3 is 16 residues long. Germline V gene data show CDR1 as MNHNY and CDR2 as SVGAGI (reference sequence). The J segment lost 6 bases and the V segment lost 7 bases, leaving 12 bases of the junction unmatched. The DNA for the CDR3 is TGTGCCAGCAAAGCGAGGGGGACAGGGGGCGCCGCTGAAGCTTTCTTT. This encodes CASKARGTGGAAEAFF.

The chain has TRBV28 and TRBJ1-1, with D possibly matching TRBD1 (5 bases). Germline V lookup: CDR1 MDHEN, CDR2 SYDVKM. Trimming took off 3 bases at V and 4 bases at J, with 6 bases between the two ends. The CDR3 is made up of 12 amino acids. CDR3 bases: TGTGCCAGCAGTTTGACAGCCACTGAAGCTTTCTTT. The encoded protein is CASSLTATEAFF.